This T cell receptor (beta chain) comes out of a study of T cell responses to AZD1222 COVID-19 vaccine. The assay was immunoSEQ multiplex PCR, and TCRdb's table has in-frame clones only and misses some. The sample holds about 140,000 clones; around nine tenths are singletons and the top ten take around 3.3%. This clone appeared once. This TCR was recovered from an adult in good health. Sequenced material: peripheral blood, taken on day 0 of AZD1222 vaccination.

CDR3 region: CASSFGTGPYEQYF. CDR3 coding DNA: TGTGCCAGCAGCTTTGGGACAGGGCCCTACGAGCAGTACTTC. V is TRBV7-9 and J is TRBJ2-7; 9 nucleotides agree with TRBD1. CDR1 is SEHNR, CDR2 FQNEAQ, per germline (reference sequence). The CDR3 is made up of 14 amino acids. Germline trimming cut 3 bases from V and 2 bases from J; bases unmatched to any gene: 2.